Listed below are T cell receptor beta chains from one sample, sequenced in a study of T cells expressing NK-cell markers. TCRdb derives one entry per CDR3 protein from the 5' RACE reads, leaving out DNA. The listing records a few hundred thousand distinct CDR3 sequences. The specimen sequenced was blood T cells: a sorted CD56 or NKG2C T cell subset, CD4+ or CD8+ T cells, or bulk PBMC T cells (not recorded which). These receptors were obtained from a man aged 18-70 years in good health. Both conserved end residues are part of each CDR3.

>TRBJ1-6|TRBV12-5
CASGLGSTLNAPWSSYNSPLHF
>TRBJ2-7|TRBV28
CASKGGGLGEQYF
>TRBJ2-7|TRBV5-1
CASSFEGRYSYEQYF
>TRBJ2-7|TRBV14
CASSQGGDPRYEQYF
>TRBJ2-2|TRBV11-2
CASSKNLGTSGGALGELFF
>TRBJ2-5|TRBV3-1
CASSLQRIQETQYF
>TRBJ1-6|TRBV27
CASSVQQGRLLHF
>TRBJ1-1|TRBV6-2/TRBV6-3
CASSYPFSGNTEAFF
>TRBJ1-2|TRBV19
CASRPGGNPEDGYTF
>TRBJ1-2|TRBV6-2/TRBV6-3
CASSPFTGAGANYGYTF